These T cell receptor beta chains were read from a single sample in a study of CD8 T cells in ankylosing spondylitis. MiXCR, applied by TCRdb to the 5' RACE reads, yields one record per CDR3 protein. Of 300,000 to 400,000 distinct CDR3 sequences listed, 20% to 25% are singletons. Material: blood, either unsorted or a sorted T cell fraction (not recorded which). These receptor sequences come from a male donor with ankylosing spondylitis or in good health (not recorded which). Both conserved end residues are part of each CDR3. A D gene is named only where the DNA matches it firmly. Rows may omit the clone size; those that give it use once, few, many or a size class.

CDR3aa: CASSPRTGEATGELFF
CDR3nt: TGTGCCAGCAGCCCTCGGACAGGGGAAGCCACCGGGGAGCTGTTTTTT
v_gene: TRBV7-9
d_gene: TRBD1
j_gene: TRBJ2-2
abundance: few

CDR3aa: CASSGGDKGNEKLFF
CDR3nt: TGTGCCAGCAGCGGAGGGGACAAGGGAAATGAAAAACTGTTTTTT
v_gene: TRBV9
d_gene: NA
j_gene: TRBJ1-4
abundance: NA

CDR3aa: CASRGVLGAQDEQFF
CDR3nt: TGTGCCAGCAGGGGGGTCTTGGGGGCGCAGGATGAGCAGTTCTTC
v_gene: TRBV6-2/TRBV6-3
d_gene: NA
j_gene: TRBJ2-1
abundance: NA

CDR3aa: CASGSPGRGTGELFF
CDR3nt: TGTGCTAGTGGGTCCCCGGGGCGTGGCACCGGGGAGCTGTTTTTT
v_gene: TRBV12-5
d_gene: NA
j_gene: TRBJ2-2
abundance: NA

CDR3aa: CASSSRQGAETGELFF
CDR3nt: TGTGCCAGCAGCTCAAGACAGGGGGCCGAAACCGGGGAGCTGTTTTTT
v_gene: TRBV7-9
d_gene: TRBD1
j_gene: TRBJ2-2
abundance: NA

CDR3aa: CASTRTADNSGNTIYF
CDR3nt: TGTGCCAGCACCCGCACCGCCGACAACTCTGGAAACACCATATATTTT
v_gene: TRBV6-1
d_gene: NA
j_gene: TRBJ1-3
abundance: few

CDR3aa: CASGRGDF
CDR3nt: TGTGCCAGCGGTCGGGGGGACTTC
v_gene: TRBV2
d_gene: TRBD2
j_gene: TRBJ2-7
abundance: NA

CDR3aa: CSVDLGGLTEAFF
CDR3nt: TGCAGCGTTGATTTAGGAGGGCTCACTGAAGCTTTCTTT
v_gene: TRBV29-1
d_gene: NA
j_gene: TRBJ1-1
abundance: NA

CDR3aa: CSASAGFVRNIQYF
CDR3nt: TGCAGTGCTAGCGCGGGGTTTGTTCGGAACATTCAGTACTTC
v_gene: TRBV20-1
d_gene: NA
j_gene: TRBJ2-4
abundance: NA

CDR3aa: CSAPGLAVETQYF
CDR3nt: TGCAGTGCCCCGGGACTAGCGGTTGAGACCCAGTACTTC
v_gene: TRBV20-1
d_gene: TRBD2
j_gene: TRBJ2-5
abundance: NA

CDR3aa: CSADGPSLPSEQFF
CDR3nt: TGCAGTGCTGACGGCCCCTCCCTACCGAGTGAGCAGTTCTTC
v_gene: TRBV20-1
d_gene: NA
j_gene: TRBJ2-1
abundance: NA

CDR3aa: CAPRTGNTGELFF
CDR3nt: TGTGCCCCCAGGACAGGGAACACCGGGGAGCTGTTTTTT
v_gene: TRBV2
d_gene: TRBD1
j_gene: TRBJ2-2
abundance: NA

CDR3aa: CSVAPGVGETQYF
CDR3nt: TGCAGCGTTGCACCGGGGGTCGGGGAGACCCAGTACTTC
v_gene: TRBV29-1
d_gene: NA
j_gene: TRBJ2-5
abundance: many

CDR3aa: CSAMGQHSYNEQFF
CDR3nt: TGCAGTGCTATGGGACAGCACTCCTACAATGAGCAGTTCTTC
v_gene: TRBV20-1
d_gene: TRBD1
j_gene: TRBJ2-1
abundance: few

CDR3aa: CASRSPDSYKKLFF
CDR3nt: TGCGCCAGCAGAAGCCCGGACTCTTATAAAAAACTGTTTTTT
v_gene: TRBV10-2
d_gene: NA
j_gene: TRBJ1-4
abundance: NA